This T cell receptor beta chain emerged from a study of shared clonotypes between healthy human individuals. Study-level background: With ages of 18 to 49, the donors were a couple of women and a few men.

The CDR3 is 14 residues long. V was cut by 4 bases and J by 5 bases, with 14 bases left in between. In germline, CDR1 is MNHNS, CDR2 SASEGT. Deep level was the assay's run setting. The DNA input per sorted-subset replicate PCR was roughly 0.2 ug, corresponding to 30,000 or so T cell genomes. The protocol was immunoSEQ multiplex PCR, while the TCRdb copy is restricted to in-frame clones and leaves out a portion. The data contain about 2 million clones, over 85% of them singletons. Study-level points and caveats: Approximately 4.6% of naive CD4 clonotypes were shared across a few donors.

A note on this clone: Its antigen remains unknown.

The gene calls are TRBV6-1 and TRBJ1-1, with D possibly matching TRBD1 (5 bases). The sample comprised naive CD4+ T cells sorted from blood. Specified subset: CD45RA+ positively selected. This TCR came from a man younger than 35 in good health. Here the CDR3 reads CASSVLAQGTEAFF. CDR3 nucleotide sequence: TGTGCCAGCAGTGTCCTTGCCCAGGGTACTGAAGCTTTCTTT.